This T cell receptor (beta chain) was profiled in a study of T cells after yellow fever vaccination. Study-wide findings and caveats: Reappearance after the booster was observed for most primary-vaccination clones (more than 95% CD4, over 75% CD8).

Universal primer sites and UMIs were introduced during 5'RACE template-switching synthesis of TCR cDNA. A single record per CDR3 protein comes from TCRdb applying MiXCR to the 5' RACE reads. The sample lists 40,000 to 55,000 distinct CDR3 sequences; 6.6% were seen once. The table lists this clonotype with many counts. Germline CDR1 and CDR2: PRHDT and FYEKMQ (reference sequence). V was pared by 2 bases and J by 8 bases, with 17 bases between. The CDR3 is 15 residues long. This TCR derives from a man aged 18 to 35 who received the YFV17D yellow fever vaccine. Specimen: CD8+ T cells not binding an NS4B(214-222) dextramer, sorted from PBMCs, collected more than 40 days after the first yellow fever vaccination. The chain is built from TRBV13 and TRBJ2-3, with unresolved D. As DNA, the CDR3 is TGTGCCAGCAGCTTAATTACCGAGCCCCAACGTACGCAGTATTTT. Its protein is CASSLITEPQRTQYF.